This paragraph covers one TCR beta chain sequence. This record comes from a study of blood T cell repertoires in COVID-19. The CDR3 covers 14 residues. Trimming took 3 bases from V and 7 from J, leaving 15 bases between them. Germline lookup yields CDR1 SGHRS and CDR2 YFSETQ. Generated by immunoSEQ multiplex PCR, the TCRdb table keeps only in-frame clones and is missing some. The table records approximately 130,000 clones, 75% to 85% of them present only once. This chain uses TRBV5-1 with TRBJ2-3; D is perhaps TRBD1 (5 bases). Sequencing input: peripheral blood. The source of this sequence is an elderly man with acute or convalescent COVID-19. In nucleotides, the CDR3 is TGCGCCAGCAGCTCGGACAACCCGCAATATACGCAGTATTTT. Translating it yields CASSSDNPQYTQYF.